One sample yielded the 3 T cell receptor beta chains listed below, sequenced in a study of T-cell reconstitution after alpha-beta-depleted transplantation in children. Library preparation (for TCRbeta) was performed with unique molecular identifiers. Via MiXCR, TCRdb re-called the PCR reads, giving one row per CDR3 protein. The data hold approximately 350,000 distinct CDR3 sequences, with 10% observed a single time. Specimen: PBMCs from the stem cell graft donor, collected from the stem cell graft. All receptors come from a human donor who donated a stem cell graft to a child with acute lymphoblastic leukemia.

This clonotype was counted only a few times. The chain joins TRBV5-1 to TRBJ2-5, with D uncertain. Germline CDR1 and CDR2: SGHRS and YFSETQ. V was pared by 0 bases and J by 0 bases, with 9 bases between. This CDR3 contains 15 residues. The CDR3 sequence: CASSLGAQYQETQYF. The CDR3 DNA reads as TGCGCCAGCAGCTTGGGGGCACAGTACCAAGAGACCCAGTACTTC.

Many counts were recorded for this clonotype. The chain combines TRBV6-1 with TRBJ2-3; perhaps TRBD2 as D (6 bases). The ends were cut back, 8 bases at V and 5 bases at J, with 11 bases in the middle. The length of the CDR3 is 12 residues. Germline values: CDR1 MNHNS, CDR2 SASEGT. The CDR3 DNA sequence: TGTGCCAGCGGGGTGCGGGGAGATACGCAGTATTTT. This codes for CASGVRGDTQYF.

This clonotype was detected many times. The chain employs TRBV4-1 and TRBJ2-1; D gene ambiguous. The CDR3 is 17 amino acids. The V end lost 0 bases, the J end lost 0 bases, and 12 bases lay between the germline ends. Looked up from germline, CDR1 is MGHRA and CDR2 is YSYEKL. The CDR3 DNA reads as TGCGCCAGCAGCCAAGATCGTGGGTCGGACTCCTACAATGAGCAGTTCTTC. This gives the protein CASSQDRGSDSYNEQFF.